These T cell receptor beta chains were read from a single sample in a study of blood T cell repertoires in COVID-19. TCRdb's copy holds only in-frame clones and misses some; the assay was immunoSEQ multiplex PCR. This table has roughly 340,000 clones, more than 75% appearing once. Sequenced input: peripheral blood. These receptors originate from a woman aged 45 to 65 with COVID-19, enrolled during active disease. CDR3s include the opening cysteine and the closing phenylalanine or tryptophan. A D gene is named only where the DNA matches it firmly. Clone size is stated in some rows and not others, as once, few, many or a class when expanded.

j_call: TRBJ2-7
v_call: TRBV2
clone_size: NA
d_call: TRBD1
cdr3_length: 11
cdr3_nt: TGTGCCAGCAGTACCCGGGACAGGCAGTACTTC
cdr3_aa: CASSTRDRQYF

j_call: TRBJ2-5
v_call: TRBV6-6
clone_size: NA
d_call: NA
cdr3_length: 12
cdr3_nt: TGTGCCAGCAGTTACCCCTTTGAGACCCAGTACTTC
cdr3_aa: CASSYPFETQYF

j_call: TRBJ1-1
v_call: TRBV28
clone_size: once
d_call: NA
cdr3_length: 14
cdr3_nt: TGTGCCAGCAGTAGAACTCAGGGGAACACTGAAGCTTTCTTT
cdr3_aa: CASSRTQGNTEAFF

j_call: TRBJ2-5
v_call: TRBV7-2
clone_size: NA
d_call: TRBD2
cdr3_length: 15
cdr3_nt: TGTGCCAGCAGCACGGCAGCGGGAGCGGGAGAGACCCAGTACTTC
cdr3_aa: CASSTAAGAGETQYF

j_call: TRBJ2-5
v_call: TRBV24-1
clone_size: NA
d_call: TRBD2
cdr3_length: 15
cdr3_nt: TGTGCCACCAGTGGAGGCGGGAGGGACCAAGAGACCCAGTACTTC
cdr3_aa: CATSGGGRDQETQYF

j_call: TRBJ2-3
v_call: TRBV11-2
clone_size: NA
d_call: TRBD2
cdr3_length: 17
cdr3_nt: TGTGCCAGCAGCCTAACTAGCGGGAGGCCAGCGGTAGATACGCAGTATTTT
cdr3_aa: CASSLTSGRPAVDTQYF

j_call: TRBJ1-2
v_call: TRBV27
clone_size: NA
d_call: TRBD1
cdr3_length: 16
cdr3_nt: TGTGCCAGCAGGGACAGGTTGACCCCACCGGGCTATGGCTACACCTTC
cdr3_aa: CASRDRLTPPGYGYTF

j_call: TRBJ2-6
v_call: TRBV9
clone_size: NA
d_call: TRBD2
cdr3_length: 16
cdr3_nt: TGTGCCAGCAGCGTAGCGGGAGGTTCTGGGGCCAACGTCCTGACTTTC
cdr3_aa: CASSVAGGSGANVLTF

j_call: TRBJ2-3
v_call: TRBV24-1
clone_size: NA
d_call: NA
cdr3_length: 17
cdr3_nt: TGTGCCACCAGTGACCCTGCGGCCGCGCCCGGCACAGATACGCAGTATTTT
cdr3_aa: CATSDPAAAPGTDTQYF

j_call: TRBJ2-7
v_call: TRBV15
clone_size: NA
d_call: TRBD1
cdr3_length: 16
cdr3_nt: TGTGCCACCAGCAGAGATCCCTACAGGGGGCCGGGGGAGCAGTACTTC
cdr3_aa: CATSRDPYRGPGEQYF

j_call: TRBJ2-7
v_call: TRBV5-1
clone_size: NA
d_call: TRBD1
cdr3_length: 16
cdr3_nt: TGCGCCAGCAGCTACCCACGGGACAGGGCCGAATACGAGCAGTACTTC
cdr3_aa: CASSYPRDRAEYEQYF

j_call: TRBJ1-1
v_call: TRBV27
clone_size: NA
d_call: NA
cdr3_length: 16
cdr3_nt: TGTGCCAGCAGTTTATATGGAGGGGCAATGAACACTGAAGCTTTCTTT
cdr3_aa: CASSLYGGAMNTEAFF

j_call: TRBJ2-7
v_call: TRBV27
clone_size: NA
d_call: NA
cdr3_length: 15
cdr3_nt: TGTGCCAGCAGTTTATCCCAGGATCCATCCTACGAGCAGTACTTC
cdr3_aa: CASSLSQDPSYEQYF

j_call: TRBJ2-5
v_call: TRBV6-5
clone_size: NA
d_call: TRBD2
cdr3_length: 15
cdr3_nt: TGTGCCAGCAGTTACTCGAGCGGCGGGAGCAAGACCCAGTACTTC
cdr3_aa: CASSYSSGGSKTQYF

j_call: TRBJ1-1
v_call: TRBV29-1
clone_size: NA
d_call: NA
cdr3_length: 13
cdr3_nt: TGCAGCACCATGGGGTCAGGGTCGCCTGAAGCTTTCTTT
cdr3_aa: CSTMGSGSPEAFF

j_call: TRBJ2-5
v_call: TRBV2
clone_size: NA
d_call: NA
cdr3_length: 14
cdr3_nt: TGTGCCAGCGCGGGCGGTGGGTTCGGAGAGACCCAGTACTTC
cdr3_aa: CASAGGGFGETQYF

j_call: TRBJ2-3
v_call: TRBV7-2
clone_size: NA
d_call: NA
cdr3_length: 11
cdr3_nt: TGTGCCAGCAGCATAGGGACTTGGCAGTATTTT
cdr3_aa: CASSIGTWQYF